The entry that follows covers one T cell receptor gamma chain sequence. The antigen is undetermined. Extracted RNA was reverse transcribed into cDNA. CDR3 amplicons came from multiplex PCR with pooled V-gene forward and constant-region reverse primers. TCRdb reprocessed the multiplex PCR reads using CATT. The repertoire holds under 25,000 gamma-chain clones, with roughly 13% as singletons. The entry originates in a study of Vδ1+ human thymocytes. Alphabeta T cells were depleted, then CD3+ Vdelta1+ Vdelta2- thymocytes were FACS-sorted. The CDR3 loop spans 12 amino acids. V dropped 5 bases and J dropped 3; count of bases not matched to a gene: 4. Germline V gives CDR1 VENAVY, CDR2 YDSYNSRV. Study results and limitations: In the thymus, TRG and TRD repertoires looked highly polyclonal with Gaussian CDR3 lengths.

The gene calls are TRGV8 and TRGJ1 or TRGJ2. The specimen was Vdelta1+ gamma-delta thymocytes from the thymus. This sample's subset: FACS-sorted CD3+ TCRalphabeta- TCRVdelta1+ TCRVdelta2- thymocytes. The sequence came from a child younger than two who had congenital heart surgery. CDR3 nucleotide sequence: TGTGCCACCTGGGTGTTTTATTATAAGAAACTCTTT. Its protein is CATWVFYYKKLF.